The clone carrying this TCR beta chain was counted a single time. The data belong to a study of T cell responses to AZD1222 COVID-19 vaccine. Background on the study: Second doses that came at about 4 or about 12 weeks were put together.

The CDR3 has 10 amino acids. Germline loops: CDR1 DFQATT, CDR2 SNEGSKA (reference sequence). Trimming stripped 1 base from V and 10 bases from J, with 5 bases between. Libraries were prepared by immunoSEQ multiplex PCR; TCRdb keeps only in-frame clonotypes and omits some of them. The sample consists of about 170,000 clones, 80% to 90% of them appearing once. The sequencing used peripheral blood, collected on day 0 of AZD1222 vaccination. The receptor comes from an adult in good health. The chain employs TRBV20-1 and TRBJ2-1, with D unclear. The CDR3 loop reads CSARAEEQFF. CDR3 in DNA: TGCAGTGCTAGAGCAGAGGAGCAGTTCTTC.